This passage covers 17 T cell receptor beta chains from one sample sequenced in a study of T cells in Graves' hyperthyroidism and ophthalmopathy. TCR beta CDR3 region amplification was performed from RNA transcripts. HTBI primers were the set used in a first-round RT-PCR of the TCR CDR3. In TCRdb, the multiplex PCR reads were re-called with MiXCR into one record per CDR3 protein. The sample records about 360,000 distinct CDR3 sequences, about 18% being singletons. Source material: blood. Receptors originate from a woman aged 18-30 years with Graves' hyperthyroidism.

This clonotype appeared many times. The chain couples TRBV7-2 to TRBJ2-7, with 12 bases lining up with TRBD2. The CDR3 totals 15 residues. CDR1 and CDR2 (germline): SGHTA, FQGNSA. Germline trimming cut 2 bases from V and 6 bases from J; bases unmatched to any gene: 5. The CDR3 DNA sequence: TGTGCCAGCAGCTTACGGCTAGCGGGGGGGTCCGAGCAGTACTTC. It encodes CASSLRLAGGSEQYF.

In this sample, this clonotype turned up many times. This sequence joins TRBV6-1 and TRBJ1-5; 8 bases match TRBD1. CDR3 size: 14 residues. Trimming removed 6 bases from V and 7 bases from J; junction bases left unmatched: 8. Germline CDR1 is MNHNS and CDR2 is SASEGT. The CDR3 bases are TGTGCCAGCAGCCGACAGGGGATGGGACAGCCCCAGCATTTT. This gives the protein CASSRQGMGQPQHF.

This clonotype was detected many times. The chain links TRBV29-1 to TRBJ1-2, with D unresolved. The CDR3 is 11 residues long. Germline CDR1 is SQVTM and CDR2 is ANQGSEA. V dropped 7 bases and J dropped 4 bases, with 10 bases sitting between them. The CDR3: CSAEHGYGYTF. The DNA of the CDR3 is TGCAGCGCCGAACACGGCTATGGCTACACCTTC.

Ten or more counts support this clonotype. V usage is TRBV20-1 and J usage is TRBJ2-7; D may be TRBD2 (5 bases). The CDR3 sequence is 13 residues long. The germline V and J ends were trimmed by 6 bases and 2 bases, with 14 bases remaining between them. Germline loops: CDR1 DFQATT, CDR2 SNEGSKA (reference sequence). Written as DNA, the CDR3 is TGCAGTGCCAGCCGGGAACTACCCTACGAGCAGTACTTC. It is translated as CSASRELPYEQYF.

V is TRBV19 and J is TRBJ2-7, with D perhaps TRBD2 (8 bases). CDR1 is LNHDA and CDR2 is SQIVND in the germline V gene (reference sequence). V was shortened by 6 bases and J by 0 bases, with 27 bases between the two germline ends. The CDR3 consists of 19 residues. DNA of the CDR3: TGTGCCAGTAGGCGACAGGGCGGTAGCGGGGAGGACGGCTCCTACGAGCAGTACTTC. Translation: CASRRQGGSGEDGSYEQYF.

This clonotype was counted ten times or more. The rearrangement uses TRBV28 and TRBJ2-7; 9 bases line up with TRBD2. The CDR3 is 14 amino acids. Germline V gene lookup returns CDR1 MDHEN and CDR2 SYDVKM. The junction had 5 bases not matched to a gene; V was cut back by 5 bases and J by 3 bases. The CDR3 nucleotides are TGTGCCAGCAGTATAGCGGGGGAGATCTACGAGCAGTACTTC. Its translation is CASSIAGEIYEQYF.

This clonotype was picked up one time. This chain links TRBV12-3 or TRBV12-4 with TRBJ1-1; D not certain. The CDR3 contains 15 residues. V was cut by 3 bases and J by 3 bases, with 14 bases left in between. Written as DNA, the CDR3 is TGTGCCAGCAGTTTGGTTTTTCCGAGGTACACTGAAGCTTTCTTT. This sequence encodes CASSLVFPRYTEAFF.

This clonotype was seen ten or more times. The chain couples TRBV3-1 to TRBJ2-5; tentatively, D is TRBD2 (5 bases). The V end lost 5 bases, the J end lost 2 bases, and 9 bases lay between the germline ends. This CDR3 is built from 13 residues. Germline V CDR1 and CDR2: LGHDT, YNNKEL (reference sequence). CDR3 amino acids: CASSTGIQETQYF. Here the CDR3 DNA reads TGTGCCAGCAGCACCGGGATTCAAGAGACCCAGTACTTC.

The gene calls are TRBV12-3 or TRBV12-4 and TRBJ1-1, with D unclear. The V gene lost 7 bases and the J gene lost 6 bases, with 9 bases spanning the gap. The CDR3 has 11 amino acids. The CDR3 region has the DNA TGTGCCAGCAACTACGGTTCTGAAGCTTTCTTT. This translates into CASNYGSEAFF.

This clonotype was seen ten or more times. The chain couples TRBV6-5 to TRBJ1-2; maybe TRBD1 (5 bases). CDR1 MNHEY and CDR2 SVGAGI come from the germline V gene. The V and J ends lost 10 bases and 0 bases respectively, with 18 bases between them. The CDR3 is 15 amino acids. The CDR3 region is CATADQGGTNYGYTF. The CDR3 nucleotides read TGTGCCACCGCAGACCAGGGAGGGACTAACTATGGCTACACCTTC.

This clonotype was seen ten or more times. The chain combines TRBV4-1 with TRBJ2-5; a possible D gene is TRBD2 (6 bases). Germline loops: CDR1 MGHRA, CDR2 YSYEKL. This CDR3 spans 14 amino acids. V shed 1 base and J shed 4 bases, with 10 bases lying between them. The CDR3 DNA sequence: TGCGCCAGCAGCCAAGGGTCTAGCGCAGAGACCCAGTACTTC. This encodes CASSQGSSAETQYF.

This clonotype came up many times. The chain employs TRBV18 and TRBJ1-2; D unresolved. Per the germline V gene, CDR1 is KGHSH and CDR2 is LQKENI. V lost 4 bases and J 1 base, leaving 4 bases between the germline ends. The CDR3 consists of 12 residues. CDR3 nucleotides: TGTGCCAGCTCACTCCTTAACTATGGCTACACCTTC. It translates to CASSLLNYGYTF.

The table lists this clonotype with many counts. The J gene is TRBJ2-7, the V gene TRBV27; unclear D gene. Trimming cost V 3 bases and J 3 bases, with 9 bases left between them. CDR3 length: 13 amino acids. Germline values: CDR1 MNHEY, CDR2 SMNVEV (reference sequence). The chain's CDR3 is CASSFARSYEQYF. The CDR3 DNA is TGTGCCAGCAGTTTTGCCCGAAGCTACGAGCAGTACTTC.

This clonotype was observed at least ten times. DNA for the CDR3: TGTGCCAGCAGTTATGATAGCAATCAGCCCCAGCATTTT. This sequence encodes CASSYDSNQPQHF. V and J are TRBV6-2 or TRBV6-3 and TRBJ1-5; D ambiguous. Trimming stripped 3 bases from V and 0 bases from J, with 3 bases between. Germline values: CDR1 MNHEY, CDR2 SVGEGT. The length of the CDR3 is 13 residues.

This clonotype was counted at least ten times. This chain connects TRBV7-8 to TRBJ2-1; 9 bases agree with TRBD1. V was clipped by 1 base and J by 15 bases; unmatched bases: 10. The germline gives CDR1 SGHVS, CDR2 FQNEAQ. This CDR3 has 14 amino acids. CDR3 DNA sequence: TGTGCCAGCAGCTTAGGACAGGGGGAGAATATTGGGTTCTTC. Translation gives CASSLGQGENIGFF.

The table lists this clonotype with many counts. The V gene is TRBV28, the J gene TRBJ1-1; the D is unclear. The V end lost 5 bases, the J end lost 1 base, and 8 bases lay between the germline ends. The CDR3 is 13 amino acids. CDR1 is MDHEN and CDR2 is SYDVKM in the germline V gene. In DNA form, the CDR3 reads TGTGCCAGCAGTGGCTGGGGGAACACTGAAGCTTTCTTT. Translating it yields CASSGWGNTEAFF.

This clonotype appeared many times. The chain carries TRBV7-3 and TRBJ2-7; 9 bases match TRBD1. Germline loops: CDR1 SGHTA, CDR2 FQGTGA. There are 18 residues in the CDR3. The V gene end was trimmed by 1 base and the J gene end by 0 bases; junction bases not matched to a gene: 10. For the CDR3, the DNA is TGTGCCAGCAGCTTAAGTCGGGCGGACAGGGGCGACTCCTACGAGCAGTACTTC. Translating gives CASSLSRADRGDSYEQYF.